Listed here is a single TCR beta chain. Via MiXCR, TCRdb re-called the 5' RACE reads, giving one row per CDR3 protein. The sample has 1.5 million to 2 million distinct CDR3 sequences; roughly 35% are singletons. The record originates from a study of identical twins. The length of the CDR3 is 13 residues. The germline CDR1 and CDR2 sequences are MDHEN and SYDVKM. Trimming removed 8 bases from V and 3 bases from J; junction bases left unmatched: 6. The clonotype originates from a newborn girl in good health. Source material: cord blood. This chain links TRBV28 with TRBJ2-7, with TRBD1 identical over 8 bases. CDR3 loop: CASSDRENYEQYF. CDR3 nucleotides: TGTGCCAGCTCGGACAGGGAAAACTACGAGCAGTACTTC.